These 3 T cell receptor beta chains were sequenced from one sample in a study of T cells after yellow fever vaccination. Each CDR3 protein gets one entry after TCRdb re-called the 5' RACE reads with MiXCR. In the table there are approximately 170,000 distinct CDR3 sequences, 9.5% to 11% of which are singletons. Sequencing used CD8+ T cells sorted from PBMCs, obtained 15 days after the yellow fever booster vaccination. These receptors were taken from a man between 18 and 29 years old who received the YFV17D yellow fever vaccine.

This clonotype was counted many times. The V gene is TRBV18, the J gene TRBJ2-1; TRBD1 or TRBD2 may be the D gene (5 bases each). Trimming removed 3 bases from V and 8 bases from J, with 14 bases in between. This CDR3 comprises 14 residues. Per germline, CDR1 KGHSH and CDR2 LQKENI. CDR3 loop: CASSPWGWQDEQFF. The CDR3 bases are TGTGCCAGCTCACCGTGGGGGTGGCAAGATGAGCAGTTCTTC.

This clonotype was picked up a small number of times. The chain uses TRBV20-1 and TRBJ2-3; 11 positions agree with TRBD2. CDR3 length equals 16 residues. Germline V gene sequence: CDR1 DFQATT, CDR2 SNEGSKA (reference sequence). V lost 0 bases and J lost 2; bases outside the gene matches: 4. The CDR3 loop is CSARDLTSGDTDTQYF. The CDR3 nucleotides are TGCAGTGCTAGAGATTTGACTAGCGGGGACACAGATACGCAGTATTTT.

This clonotype was seen only a few times. The V gene is TRBV4-3, the J gene TRBJ2-1, with D hard to call. Germline V gene data show CDR1 as LGHNA and CDR2 as YSLEER. V lost 0 bases and J lost 5, with 14 bases in between. The CDR3 runs 16 residues. The CDR3 nucleotides read TGCGCCAGCAGCCAAGATCCCCTGCCGGGCCACAATGAGCAGTTCTTC. It codes for CASSQDPLPGHNEQFF.